A single T cell receptor (beta chain) is shown here with its context. Its antigen is not known. These data originate in a study of early stage breast cancer tumors. Repertoires were generated with immunoSEQ multiplex PCR, while TCRdb's copy carries only in-frame clones and drops some. Of 45,000 to 50,000 clones detected, approximately 80% appear once; the ten largest clones hold under 1.5%. Study-wide results and limits: Compared with adjacent normal breast, tumors showed around 2.7-fold denser, more clonal T cells.

The receptor was isolated from a person aged 50 to 59 with breast cancer. The sequenced sample consisted of blood.

The CDR3 protein is CASSFTDLGGELFF. The CDR3, as DNA: TGTGCCAGCAGCTTTACTGATTTGGGGGGGGAGCTGTTTTTT. V and J are TRBV11-2 and TRBJ2-2; D is uncertain. Germline V CDR1 and CDR2: SGHAT, FQNNGV. This CDR3 has 14 residues. V lost 3 bases and J lost 8, with 13 bases in between. The full variable domain, its missing parts supplied by reference TRBV11-2 and TRBJ2-2, is EAGVAQSPRYKIIEKRQSVAFWCNPISGHATLYWYQQILGQGPKLLIQFQNNGVVDDSQLPKDRFSAERLKGVDSTLKIQPAKLEDSAVYLCASSFTDLGGELFFGEGSRLTVL.